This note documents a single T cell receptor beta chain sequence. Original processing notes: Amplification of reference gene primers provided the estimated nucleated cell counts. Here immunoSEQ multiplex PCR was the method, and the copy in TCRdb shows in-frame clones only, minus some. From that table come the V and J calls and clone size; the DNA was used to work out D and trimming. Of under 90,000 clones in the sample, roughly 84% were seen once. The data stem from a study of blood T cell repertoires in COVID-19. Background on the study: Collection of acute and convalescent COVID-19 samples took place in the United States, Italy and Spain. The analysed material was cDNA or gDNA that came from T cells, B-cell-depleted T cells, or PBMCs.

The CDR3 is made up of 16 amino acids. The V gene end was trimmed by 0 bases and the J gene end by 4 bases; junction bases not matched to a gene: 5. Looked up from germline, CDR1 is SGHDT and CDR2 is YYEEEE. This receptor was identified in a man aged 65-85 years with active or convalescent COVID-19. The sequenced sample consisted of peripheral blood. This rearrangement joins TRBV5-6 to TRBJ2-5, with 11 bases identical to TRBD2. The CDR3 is CASSLVSGRAVETQYF. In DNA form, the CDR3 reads TGTGCCAGCAGCTTGGTTAGCGGGAGGGCCGTAGAGACCCAGTACTTC.